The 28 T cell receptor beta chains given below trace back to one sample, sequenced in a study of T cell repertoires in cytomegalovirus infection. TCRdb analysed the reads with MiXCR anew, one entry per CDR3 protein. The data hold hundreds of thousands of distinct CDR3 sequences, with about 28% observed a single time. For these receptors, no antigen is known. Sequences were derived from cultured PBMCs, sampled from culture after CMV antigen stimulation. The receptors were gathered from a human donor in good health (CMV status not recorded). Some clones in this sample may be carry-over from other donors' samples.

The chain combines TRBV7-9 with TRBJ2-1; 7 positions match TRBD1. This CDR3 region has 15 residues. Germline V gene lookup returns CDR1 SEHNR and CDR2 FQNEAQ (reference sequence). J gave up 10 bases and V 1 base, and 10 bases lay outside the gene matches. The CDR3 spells CASSLVGGSLGEQFF. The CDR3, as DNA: TGTGCCAGCAGCTTAGTAGGGGGCAGTTTGGGAGAGCAGTTCTTC.

The CDR3 nucleotides read TGTGCCAGCAGCCAAACGATAGGGACAGTCAAGAATGAGCAGTTCTTC. It encodes CASSQTIGTVKNEQFF. V and J are TRBV13 and TRBJ2-1, with 7 bases that match TRBD1. CDR1 and CDR2 (germline): PRHDT, FYEKMQ (reference sequence). The CDR3 has 16 amino acids. Trimming at V came to 5 bases and at J to 7 bases, leaving 14 bases not matched to a gene.

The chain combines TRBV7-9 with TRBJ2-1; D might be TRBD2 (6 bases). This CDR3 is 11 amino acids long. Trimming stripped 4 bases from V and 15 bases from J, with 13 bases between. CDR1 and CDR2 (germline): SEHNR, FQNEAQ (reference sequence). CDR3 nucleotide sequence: TGTGCCAGCAGCTACCAGACTAGGCTGTTCTTC. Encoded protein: CASSYQTRLFF.

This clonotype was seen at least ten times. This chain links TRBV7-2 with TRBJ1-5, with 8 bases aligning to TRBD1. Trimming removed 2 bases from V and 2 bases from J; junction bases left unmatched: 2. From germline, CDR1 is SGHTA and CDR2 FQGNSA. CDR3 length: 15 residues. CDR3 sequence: CASSLMTGGNQPQHF. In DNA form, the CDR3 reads TGTGCCAGCAGCTTAATGACAGGGGGCAATCAGCCCCAGCATTTT.

The CDR3 region has the DNA TGTGCCAGCAGTTTGGAGGGACCCTTACACAATGAGCAGTTCTTC. Translation: CASSLEGPLHNEQFF. This sequence joins TRBV27 and TRBJ2-1; TRBD2 might be the D (6 bases). The CDR3 extends over 15 amino acids. CDR1 is MNHEY and CDR2 is SMNVEV in the germline V gene (reference sequence). V gave up 3 bases and J gave up 5 bases, with 14 bases separating them.

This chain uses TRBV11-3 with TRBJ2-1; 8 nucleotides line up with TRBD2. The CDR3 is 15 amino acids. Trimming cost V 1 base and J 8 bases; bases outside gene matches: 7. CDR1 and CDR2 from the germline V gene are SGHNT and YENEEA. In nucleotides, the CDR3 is TGTGCCAGCAGCTTAGGACGGGAGGGAATCCATGAGCAGTTCTTC. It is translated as CASSLGREGIHEQFF.

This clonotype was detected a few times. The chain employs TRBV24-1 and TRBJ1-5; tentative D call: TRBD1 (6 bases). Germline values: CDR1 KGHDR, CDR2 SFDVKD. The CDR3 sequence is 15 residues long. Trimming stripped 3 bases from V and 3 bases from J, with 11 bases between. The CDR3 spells CATSDPTGFNQPQHF. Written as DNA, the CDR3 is TGTGCCACCAGTGATCCTACAGGGTTCAATCAGCCCCAGCATTTT.

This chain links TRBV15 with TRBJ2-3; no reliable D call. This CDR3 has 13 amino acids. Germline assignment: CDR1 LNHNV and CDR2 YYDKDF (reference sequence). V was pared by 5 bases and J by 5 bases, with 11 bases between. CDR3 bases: TGTGCCACCAGCCCACGACGTGAAGATACGCAGTATTTT. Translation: CATSPRREDTQYF.

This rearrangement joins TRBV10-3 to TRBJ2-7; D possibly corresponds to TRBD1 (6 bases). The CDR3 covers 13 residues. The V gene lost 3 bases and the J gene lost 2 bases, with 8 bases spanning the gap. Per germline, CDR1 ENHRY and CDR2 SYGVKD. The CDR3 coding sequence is TGTGCCATCAGTGAACAGGGAGCCTACGAGCAGTACTTC. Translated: CAISEQGAYEQYF.

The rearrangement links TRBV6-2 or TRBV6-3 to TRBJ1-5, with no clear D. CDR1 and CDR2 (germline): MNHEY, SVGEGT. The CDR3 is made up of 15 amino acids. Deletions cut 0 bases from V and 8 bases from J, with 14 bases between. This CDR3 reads CASSYSVRAVEPQHF. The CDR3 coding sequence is TGTGCCAGCAGTTACTCGGTACGGGCGGTGGAGCCCCAGCATTTT.

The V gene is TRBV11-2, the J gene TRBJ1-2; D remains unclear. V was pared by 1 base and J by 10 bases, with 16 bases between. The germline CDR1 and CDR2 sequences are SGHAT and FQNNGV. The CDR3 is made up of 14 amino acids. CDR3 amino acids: CASSLVRAPRDYTF. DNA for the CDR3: TGTGCCAGCAGCTTAGTCCGGGCCCCTCGGGACTACACCTTC.

In DNA form, the CDR3 reads TGTGCCAGCAGCTTGGGGGGGCATGAGCAGTTCTTC. This gives the protein CASSLGGHEQFF. J is TRBJ2-1 and V is TRBV5-6; D perhaps matches TRBD1 (6 bases). CDR3 length: 12 residues. Germline CDR1 is SGHDT and CDR2 is YYEEEE. V shed 0 bases and J shed 8 bases, with 6 bases lying between them.

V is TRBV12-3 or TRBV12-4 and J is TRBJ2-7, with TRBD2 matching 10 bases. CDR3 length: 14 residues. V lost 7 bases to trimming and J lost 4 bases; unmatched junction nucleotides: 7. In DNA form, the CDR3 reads TGTGCCAGCACGAGCGGGGGGGGGTTGTACGAGCAGTACTTC. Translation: CASTSGGGLYEQYF.

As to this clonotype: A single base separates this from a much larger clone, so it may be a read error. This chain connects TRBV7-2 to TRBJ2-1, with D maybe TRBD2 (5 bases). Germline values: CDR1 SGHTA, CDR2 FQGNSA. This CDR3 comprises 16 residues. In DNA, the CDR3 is TGTGCCAACAGCCCTTTGGGGAGCGCAATATACAATGAGCAGTTCTTC. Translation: CANSPLGSAIYNEQFF.

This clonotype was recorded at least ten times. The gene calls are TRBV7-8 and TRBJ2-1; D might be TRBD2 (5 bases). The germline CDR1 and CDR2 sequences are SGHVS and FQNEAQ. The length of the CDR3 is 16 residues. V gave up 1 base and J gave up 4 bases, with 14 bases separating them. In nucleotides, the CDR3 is TGTGCCAGCAGCTTAGGGCACGGGAATTATTACAATGAGCAGTTCTTC. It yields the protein CASSLGHGNYYNEQFF.

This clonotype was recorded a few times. The CDR3 sequence: CASSPSGGRETQYF. The CDR3 region has the DNA TGTGCCAGCAGCCCGAGTGGGGGCCGGGAGACCCAGTACTTC. The rearrangement uses TRBV7-9 and TRBJ2-5; tentative D call: TRBD1 (6 bases). This CDR3 contains 14 residues. The germline V and J ends were trimmed by 5 bases and 5 bases, with 15 bases remaining between them. Germline V lookup: CDR1 SEHNR, CDR2 FQNEAQ (reference sequence).

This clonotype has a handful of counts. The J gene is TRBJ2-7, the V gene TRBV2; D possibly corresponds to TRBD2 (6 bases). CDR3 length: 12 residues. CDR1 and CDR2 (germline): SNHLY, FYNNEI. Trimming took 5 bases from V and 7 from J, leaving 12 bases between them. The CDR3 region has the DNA TGTGCCAGCAGTATACTCCGGGAGGAGCAGTACTTC. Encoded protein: CASSILREEQYF.

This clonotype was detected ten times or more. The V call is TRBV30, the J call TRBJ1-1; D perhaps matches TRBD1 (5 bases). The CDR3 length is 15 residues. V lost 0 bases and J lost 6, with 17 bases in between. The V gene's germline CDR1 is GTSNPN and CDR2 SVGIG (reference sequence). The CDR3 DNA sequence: TGTGCCTGGAGTGTACCGTCAGGGTATGGGGCTGAAGCTTTCTTT. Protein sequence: CAWSVPSGYGAEAFF. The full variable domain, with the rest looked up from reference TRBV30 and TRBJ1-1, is SQTIHQWPATLVQPVGSPLSLECTVEGTSNPNLYWYRQAAGRGLQLLFYSVGIGQISSEVPQNLSASRPQDRQFILSSKKLLLSDSGFYLCAWSVPSGYGAEAFFGQGTRLTVV.

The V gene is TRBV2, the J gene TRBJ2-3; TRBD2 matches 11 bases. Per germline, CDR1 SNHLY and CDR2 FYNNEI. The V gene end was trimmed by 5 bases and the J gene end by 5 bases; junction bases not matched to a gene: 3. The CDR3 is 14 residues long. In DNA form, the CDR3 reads TGTGCCAGCAGTATTCTAGCGGGAGGAGATACGCAGTATTTT. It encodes CASSILAGGDTQYF.

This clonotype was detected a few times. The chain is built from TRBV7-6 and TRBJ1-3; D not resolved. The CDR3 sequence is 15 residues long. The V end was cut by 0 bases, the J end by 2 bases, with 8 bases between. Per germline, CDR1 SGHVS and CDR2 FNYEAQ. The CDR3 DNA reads TGTGCCAGCAGCTTAGCGCCCGGGCCTGGAAACACCATATATTTT. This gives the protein CASSLAPGPGNTIYF.

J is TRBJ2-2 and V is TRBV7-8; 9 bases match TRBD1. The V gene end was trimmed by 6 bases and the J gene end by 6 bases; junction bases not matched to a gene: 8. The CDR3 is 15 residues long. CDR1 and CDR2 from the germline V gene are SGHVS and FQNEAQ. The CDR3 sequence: CASRPGTGTAGELFF. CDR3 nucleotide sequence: TGTGCCAGCAGACCCGGGACAGGGACCGCCGGGGAGCTGTTTTTT.

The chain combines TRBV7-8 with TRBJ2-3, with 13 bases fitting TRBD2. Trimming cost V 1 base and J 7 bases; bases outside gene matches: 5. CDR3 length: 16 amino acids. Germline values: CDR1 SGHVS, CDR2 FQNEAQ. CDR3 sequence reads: CASSLDTSGRANTQYF. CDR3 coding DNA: TGTGCCAGCAGCTTAGATACTAGCGGGAGGGCCAATACGCAGTATTTT.

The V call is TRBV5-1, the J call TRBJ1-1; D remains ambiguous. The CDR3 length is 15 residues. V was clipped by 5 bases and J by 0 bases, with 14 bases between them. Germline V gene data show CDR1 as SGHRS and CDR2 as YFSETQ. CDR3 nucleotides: TGCGCCAGCAGGGTCCCCGGGGATATGAACACTGAAGCTTTCTTT. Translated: CASRVPGDMNTEAFF.

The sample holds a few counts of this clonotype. The CDR3 loop reads CASSPGRVERTDTQYF. The CDR3, as DNA: TGTGCCAGCAGCCCGGGACGGGTAGAACGCACAGATACGCAGTATTTT. The chain couples TRBV7-4 to TRBJ2-3; D might be TRBD1 or TRBD2, each matching 5 bases. The CDR3 is 16 residues long. V lost 5 bases and J lost 1, with 16 bases in between. Germline values: CDR1 SGHVT, CDR2 SQSDAQ.

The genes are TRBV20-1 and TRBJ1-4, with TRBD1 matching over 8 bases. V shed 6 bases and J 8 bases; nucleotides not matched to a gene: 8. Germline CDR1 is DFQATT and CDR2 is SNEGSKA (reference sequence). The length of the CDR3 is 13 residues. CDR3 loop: CSAPGGPGEKLFF. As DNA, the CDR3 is TGCAGTGCCCCAGGGGGCCCTGGGGAAAAACTGTTTTTT.

The CDR3 sequence: CASSKGQASGSDTGELFF. In DNA form, the CDR3 reads TGTGCCAGCAGCAAGGGACAGGCTAGCGGGAGTGACACCGGGGAGCTGTTTTTT. The genes are TRBV7-3 and TRBJ2-2, with TRBD2 identical over 10 bases. The CDR3 consists of 18 residues. The V gene's germline CDR1 is SGHTA and CDR2 FQGTGA. V lost 5 bases to trimming and J lost 3 bases; unmatched junction nucleotides: 12. The full variable domain, in which reference TRBV7-3 and TRBJ2-2 provide the parts outside the CDR3, is GAGVSQTPSNKVTEKGKYVELRCDPISGHTALYWYRQSLGQGPEFLIYFQGTGAADDSGLPNDRFFAVRPEGSVSTLKIQRTERGDSAVYLCASSKGQASGSDTGELFFGEGSRLTVL.

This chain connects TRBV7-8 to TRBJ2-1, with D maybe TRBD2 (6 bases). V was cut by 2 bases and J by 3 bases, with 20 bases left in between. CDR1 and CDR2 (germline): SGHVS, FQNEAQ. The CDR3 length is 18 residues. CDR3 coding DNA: TGTGCCAGCAGCTTATACATTCTAGCGCAAACTTACTACAATGAGCAGTTCTTC. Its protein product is CASSLYILAQTYYNEQFF.

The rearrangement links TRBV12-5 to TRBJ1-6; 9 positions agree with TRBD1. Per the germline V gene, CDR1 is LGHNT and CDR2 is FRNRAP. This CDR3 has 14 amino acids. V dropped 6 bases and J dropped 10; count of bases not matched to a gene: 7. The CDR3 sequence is CASGPGQGDSPLHF. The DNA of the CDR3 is TGTGCTAGTGGCCCGGGACAGGGAGACTCACCCCTCCACTTT.